These 6 T cell receptor beta chains originate from one sample sequenced in a study of blood T cells in healthy people across ages. A J-beta primer mix and a sample-barcoded 5' primer were used in a second PCR of roughly 6 to 11 cycles. TCRdb reprocessed the 5' RACE reads via MiXCR and lists one record per CDR3 protein. The top ten clones hold about 42% of a sample with more than 650,000 distinct CDR3 sequences, roughly 53% of them seen once. Source material: blood. The receptors were gathered from an elderly man in good health.

This chain uses TRBV4-2 with TRBJ2-3; tentatively, D is TRBD2 (5 bases). CDR1 and CDR2 (germline): LGHNA, YNFKEQ. The CDR3 spans 18 residues. Trimming took 0 bases from V and 4 from J, leaving 20 bases between them. The CDR3 sequence: CASSQDLMRLRVADTQYF. CDR3 bases: TGTGCCAGCAGCCAAGATCTAATGAGACTAAGGGTAGCAGATACGCAGTATTTT.

The chain links TRBV5-1 to TRBJ2-2; tentatively, D is TRBD1 or TRBD2 (7 bases each). The V end lost 9 bases, the J end lost 7 bases, and 19 bases lay between the germline ends. Germline CDR1 reads SGHRS; CDR2 reads YFSETQ. This CDR3 has 14 amino acids. The CDR3: CATREQGVGGELFF. In DNA form, the CDR3 reads TGCGCCACGCGGGAGCAGGGGGTCGGCGGGGAGCTGTTTTTT. The full variable domain, in which reference TRBV5-1 and TRBJ2-2 provide the parts outside the CDR3, is KAGVTQTPRYLIKTRGQQVTLSCSPISGHRSVSWYQQTPGQGLQFLFEYFSETQRNKGNFPGRFSGRQFSNSRSEMNVSTLELGDSALYLCATREQGVGGELFFGEGSRLTVL.

This clonotype came up many times. The chain is built from TRBV10-3 and TRBJ1-2; D ambiguous. From germline, CDR1 is ENHRY and CDR2 SYGVKD. The V end lost 4 bases, the J end lost 2 bases, and 8 bases lay between the germline ends. This CDR3 comprises 13 residues. CDR3 DNA: TGTGCCATCAGTGGTGGGGAGAACTATGGCTACACCTTC. This sequence encodes CAISGGENYGYTF.

The gene calls are TRBV28 and TRBJ1-1; 7 positions agree with TRBD1. CDR1 is MDHEN and CDR2 is SYDVKM in the germline V gene. The CDR3 contains 14 residues. J gave up 11 bases and V 6 bases, and 15 bases lay outside the gene matches. For the CDR3, the DNA is TGTGCCAGCAGCTCCGGGCTCGGACAGGACGTTGCTTTCTTT. It yields the protein CASSSGLGQDVAFF.

The V gene is TRBV7-3, the J gene TRBJ2-3; possible D gene TRBD1, 6 bases. The CDR3 sequence is 15 residues long. Germline V gene sequence: CDR1 SGHTA, CDR2 FQGTGA. The V and J ends lost 0 bases and 10 bases respectively, with 17 bases between them. The CDR3 DNA reads TGTGCCAGCAGCTTAACGCGTGACGTTGGGGGCGCGCAGTATTTT. Its translation: CASSLTRDVGGAQYF.

In this sample, this clonotype turned up a few times. V and J are TRBV5-1 and TRBJ2-7, with 7 nucleotides matching TRBD1. The J segment lost 2 bases and the V segment lost 3 bases, leaving 5 bases of the junction unmatched. Germline V gene data show CDR1 as SGHRS and CDR2 as YFSETQ. CDR3 length equals 14 residues. The CDR3, as DNA: TGCGCCAGCAGCTCTGAAGGGACAGCCTACGAGCAGTACTTC. It specifies CASSSEGTAYEQYF. The full variable domain, with the rest looked up from reference TRBV5-1 and TRBJ2-7, is KAGVTQTPRYLIKTRGQQVTLSCSPISGHRSVSWYQQTPGQGLQFLFEYFSETQRNKGNFPGRFSGRQFSNSRSEMNVSTLELGDSALYLCASSSEGTAYEQYFGPGTRLTVT.